Listed here are 5 T cell receptor beta chains from one sample, sequenced in a study of T-cell reconstitution after alpha-beta-depleted transplantation in children. Unique molecular identifiers featured in how the TCRbeta library was prepared. TCRdb reprocessed the PCR reads with MiXCR, giving one entry per CDR3 protein. The table shows roughly 240,000 distinct CDR3 sequences, with around 7.8% occurring only once. Material: PBMCs, mostly from graft donor cells, obtained 180 days after TCRalphabeta/CD19-depleted stem cell transplant. The receptors stem from a male patient younger than 18 who had a stem cell transplant for acute lymphoblastic leukemia, so the T cells may come from the graft donor.

This clonotype was observed many times. V gene TRBV5-1 combines with J gene TRBJ2-2; the D gene is possibly TRBD2 (6 bases). CDR1 and CDR2 from the germline V gene are SGHRS and YFSETQ. Trimming took off 4 bases at V and 5 bases at J, with 15 bases between the two ends. The CDR3 loop spans 15 amino acids. The CDR3 DNA sequence: TGCGCCAGCAGCAAGGACAAAGGGAGGACCGGGGAGCTGTTTTTT. This codes for CASSKDKGRTGELFF. The full variable domain, completed using reference TRBV5-1 and TRBJ2-2, is KAGVTQTPRYLIKTRGQQVTLSCSPISGHRSVSWYQQTPGQGLQFLFEYFSETQRNKGNFPGRFSGRQFSNSRSEMNVSTLELGDSALYLCASSKDKGRTGELFFGEGSRLTVL.

Points on this clonotype: A read error may be the cause here, since a much bigger clone is one base away. The chain is built from TRBV18 and TRBJ1-2; weak D call: TRBD1 (5 bases). The germline V gene has CDR1 KGHSH and CDR2 LQKENI. Between the trimmed V and J ends, which lost 5 bases and 6 bases, there was a span of 22 bases. CDR3 length: 16 amino acids. CDR3 loop: CASSVTWDPTSDGYTF. The CDR3 nucleotides read TGTGCCAGCTCAGTCACCTGGGACCCAACTAGTGATGGCTACACCTTC.

This clonotype was detected only a few times. V gene TRBV19 combines with J gene TRBJ1-5, with a possible D match to TRBD1 (6 bases). CDR1 LNHDA and CDR2 SQIVND come from the germline V gene (reference sequence). This CDR3 is 18 amino acids long. V was pared by 1 base and J by 1 base, with 17 bases between. CDR3: CASSIGITGTPSNQPQHF. In DNA, the CDR3 is TGTGCCAGTAGTATAGGAATCACAGGGACACCAAGCAATCAGCCCCAGCATTTT.

The chain couples TRBV20-1 to TRBJ2-7, with 7 bases aligning to TRBD2. The J segment lost 0 bases and the V segment lost 0 bases, leaving 5 bases of the junction unmatched. CDR3 size: 15 residues. Germline-derived CDR1 and CDR2 are DFQATT and SNEGSKA (reference sequence). In DNA, the CDR3 is TGCAGTGCTAGAGATGGCGGGGGTAGCTCCTACGAGCAGTACTTC. Encoded protein: CSARDGGGSSYEQYF.

The chain's CDR3 is CAISDGLAGREQYF. The CDR3 DNA follows: TGTGCCATCAGTGACGGACTAGCGGGGCGCGAGCAGTACTTC. This rearrangement joins TRBV10-3 to TRBJ2-7; 12 bases match TRBD2. The trim removed 3 bases at V and 6 bases at J, leaving 3 bases unmatched. CDR1 and CDR2 (germline): ENHRY, SYGVKD. The CDR3 extends over 14 amino acids.